This TCR beta chain derives from a study of CD8 T cells in ankylosing spondylitis. Findings and caveats of the study: Matched synovial fluid from ankylosing spondylitis patients was reported to be enriched for disease-linked clones. Clones linked to the disease showed a CD8+ phenotype. They occurred at relatively low frequencies in peripheral blood. Reactive arthritis synovial fluid and blood were previously reported to contain some motif variants. Several highly homologous variants made up a TCR beta motif, and this motif appeared characteristic of ankylosing spondylitis blood.

Libraries for TCR beta were made by quantitative 5'-RACE with molecular barcodes. TCRdb re-derived calls from the 5' RACE reads in MiXCR, one entry per CDR3 protein. Found here are some 700,000 distinct CDR3 sequences, roughly 20% of them singletons; the top ten hold over 15%. The CDR3 sequence is 18 residues long. CDR1 is SQVTM and CDR2 is ANQGSEA in the germline V gene. Germline trimming cut 4 bases from V and 6 bases from J; bases unmatched to any gene: 13. Details on this clonotype: Its antigen is unidentified.

Source material: blood, either unsorted or a sorted T cell fraction (not recorded which). J is TRBJ2-1 and V is TRBV29-1; TRBD2 agrees at 15 bases. This TCR was recovered from a male donor with ankylosing spondylitis. DNA of the CDR3: TGCAGCGTTGCGGGACTAGCGGGAGGAGGTGGGCCAGCCAATGAGCAGTTCTTC. This sequence encodes CSVAGLAGGGGPANEQFF.